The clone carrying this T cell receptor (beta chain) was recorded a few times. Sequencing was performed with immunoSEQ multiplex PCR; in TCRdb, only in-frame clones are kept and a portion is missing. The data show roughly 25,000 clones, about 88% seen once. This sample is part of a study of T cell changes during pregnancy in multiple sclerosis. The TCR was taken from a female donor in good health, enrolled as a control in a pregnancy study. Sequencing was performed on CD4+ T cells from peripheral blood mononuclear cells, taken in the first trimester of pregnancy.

CDR3 in amino acids: CATREGQGSSPLHF. The DNA for the CDR3 is TGTGCCACCAGGGAGGGACAGGGGAGTTCACCCCTCCACTTT. The J gene is TRBJ1-6, the V gene TRBV6-1; 10 nucleotides agree with TRBD1. J gave up 9 bases and V 10 bases, and 9 bases lay outside the gene matches. Germline CDR1 and CDR2: MNHNS and SASEGT. This CDR3 comprises 14 residues.